Following are 15 T cell receptor beta chains from one sample sequenced in a study of blood T cell repertoires in COVID-19. TCRdb's table, derived via immunoSEQ multiplex PCR, lists solely in-frame clones and lacks some. The sample lists approximately 150,000 clones, roughly 88% seen once, with approximately 1.5% in the top ten. The sample taken for sequencing was peripheral blood. The source is a woman aged 55-69 years with acute or convalescent COVID-19.

The chain uses TRBV9 and TRBJ2-2; 12 bases are a match to TRBD2. Germline loops: CDR1 SGDLS, CDR2 YYNGEE. With 4 bases clipped from V and 6 bases from J, the junction kept 7 bases outside the gene matches. CDR3 size: 16 residues. The DNA of the CDR3 is TGTGCCAGCAGCCCTAGCGGGGGGGCCTTCGCCGGGGAGCTGTTTTTT. Residues: CASSPSGGAFAGELFF.

This chain joins TRBV10-3 and TRBJ2-3; no clear D gene. The germline V gene has CDR1 ENHRY and CDR2 SYGVKD. With 4 bases removed from V and 6 bases from J, the gap between germline ends came to 11 bases. CDR3 length: 13 amino acids. The DNA of the CDR3 is TGTGCCATCAGTGCTCAGGATTTGGATACGCAGTATTTT. Amino acid sequence: CAISAQDLDTQYF.

For this clone: The sample carries other DNA sequences with the same CDR3. V and J are TRBV2 and TRBJ2-5, with 10 bases lining up with TRBD1. Germline trimming cut 6 bases from V and 5 bases from J; bases unmatched to any gene: 9. Germline assignment: CDR1 SNHLY and CDR2 FYNNEI. The CDR3 has 15 residues. DNA for the CDR3: TGTGCCAGCAGGTCGGACAGGGGGTTTCAGGAGACCCAGTACTTC. Translated, it gives CASRSDRGFQETQYF. Full variable domain (rest looked up from reference TRBV2 and TRBJ2-5): EPEVTQTPSHQVTQMGQEVILRCVPISNHLYFYWYRQILGQKVEFLVSFYNNEISEKSEIFDDQFSVERPDGSNFTLKIRSTKLEDSAMYFCASRSDRGFQETQYFGPGTRLLVL.

The J gene is TRBJ2-7, the V gene TRBV5-1; D may be TRBD2 (6 bases). CDR1 SGHRS and CDR2 YFSETQ come from the germline V gene. V lost 4 bases, J lost 5 bases, and 16 bases lay in between. The CDR3 length is 14 residues. The CDR3 nucleotides read TGCGCCAGCAGCCCTGGGGCGGGGAGCCACGAGCAGTACTTC. Translated, it gives CASSPGAGSHEQYF. Complete variable domain (other parts from reference TRBV5-1 and TRBJ2-7): KAGVTQTPRYLIKTRGQQVTLSCSPISGHRSVSWYQQTPGQGLQFLFEYFSETQRNKGNFPGRFSGRQFSNSRSEMNVSTLELGDSALYLCASSPGAGSHEQYFGPGTRLTVT.

The chain recombines TRBV27 with TRBJ1-2; no definite D call. CDR3 length: 12 amino acids. Germline CDR1 reads MNHEY; CDR2 reads SMNVEV (reference sequence). Trimming pared 6 bases from V and 2 bases from J, leaving 7 bases between. DNA of the CDR3: TGTGCCAGCAGCTCGCGAAACTATGGCTACACCTTC. Translated: CASSSRNYGYTF.

J is TRBJ2-5 and V is TRBV5-6; TRBD2 aligns across 13 bases. From germline, CDR1 is SGHDT and CDR2 YYEEEE. The CDR3 runs to 16 residues. V shed 1 base and J 7 bases; nucleotides not matched to a gene: 7. The CDR3 is CASSLLLAGGKGTQYF. CDR3 DNA: TGTGCCAGCAGCTTGTTACTAGCGGGGGGGAAGGGGACCCAGTACTTC.

J is TRBJ2-3 and V is TRBV2; weak D call: TRBD1 (5 bases). The CDR3 length is 16 residues. V dropped 5 bases and J dropped 10 bases, with 25 bases sitting between them. CDR1 and CDR2 (germline): SNHLY, FYNNEI. CDR3 in DNA: TGTGCCAGCAGTCGTATATCAGGGATTCCGCAACCGGCGCAGTATTTT. This encodes CASSRISGIPQPAQYF.

The V gene is TRBV30, the J gene TRBJ1-2; 8 nucleotides agree with TRBD1. The germline V gene has CDR1 GTSNPN and CDR2 SVGIG (reference sequence). The trim removed 3 bases at V and 4 bases at J, leaving 10 bases unmatched. The CDR3 is made up of 15 amino acids. This CDR3 reads CAWSRGDRNIYGYTF. The CDR3 bases are TGTGCCTGGAGCCGGGGGGACAGGAACATCTATGGCTACACCTTC.

The rearrangement joins TRBV5-5 to TRBJ1-5, with a weak D call TRBD1 (5 bases). Germline loops: CDR1 SGHKS, CDR2 YYEKEE (reference sequence). The CDR3 covers 15 residues. V lost 4 bases and J lost 5, with 16 bases in between. The CDR3 bases are TGTGCCAGCAGCATAGGGGCGGCTTCGGATCAGCCCCAGCATTTT. As protein: CASSIGAASDQPQHF.

This sequence joins TRBV5-1 and TRBJ2-7, with 7 nucleotides matching TRBD1. There are 14 residues in the CDR3. J gave up 2 bases and V 4 bases, and 6 bases lay outside the gene matches. The V gene's germline CDR1 is SGHRS and CDR2 YFSETQ. The CDR3: CASSQRQGTYEQYF. CDR3 DNA sequence: TGCGCCAGCAGCCAAAGACAGGGAACCTACGAGCAGTACTTC.

This clone was observed a single time. The chain carries TRBV18 and TRBJ2-3; D is perhaps TRBD2 (6 bases). V was clipped by 1 base and J by 3 bases, with 14 bases between them. Per the germline V gene, CDR1 is KGHSH and CDR2 is LQKENI. This CDR3 region has 16 residues. The DNA for the CDR3 is TGTGCCAGCTCACCACGGGGTAGCGGTGAGACAGATACGCAGTATTTT. It yields the protein CASSPRGSGETDTQYF.

The J gene is TRBJ2-3, the V gene TRBV18; TRBD2 agrees at 8 bases. V was clipped by 3 bases and J by 0 bases; unmatched bases: 8. The germline V gene encodes CDR1 KGHSH and CDR2 LQKENI. This CDR3 is built from 17 residues. The CDR3 bases are TGTGCCAGCTCACCCCAACCGGGGGGGACTAGCACAGATACGCAGTATTTT. Translation: CASSPQPGGTSTDTQYF.

The rearrangement uses TRBV7-9 and TRBJ2-2, with 8 bases lining up with TRBD2. Unmatched junction bases numbered 2, after V lost 1 base and J lost 4 bases. The CDR3 totals 15 residues. Germline V CDR1 and CDR2: SEHNR, FQNEAQ (reference sequence). CDR3 nucleotides: TGTGCCAGCAGCTTAGATAGCGGGGCCACCGGGGAGCTGTTTTTT. Translation gives CASSLDSGATGELFF.

V and J are TRBV5-1 and TRBJ2-3; the D gene is possibly TRBD1 (6 bases). V was clipped by 4 bases and J by 0 bases, with 12 bases between them. This CDR3 is built from 15 residues. Germline V gene lookup returns CDR1 SGHRS and CDR2 YFSETQ. The CDR3 sequence: CASSKGDPSTDTQYF. CDR3 sequence (DNA): TGCGCCAGCAGCAAGGGGGACCCGAGCACAGATACGCAGTATTTT. The full variable domain, with the rest looked up from reference TRBV5-1 and TRBJ2-3, is KAGVTQTPRYLIKTRGQQVTLSCSPISGHRSVSWYQQTPGQGLQFLFEYFSETQRNKGNFPGRFSGRQFSNSRSEMNVSTLELGDSALYLCASSKGDPSTDTQYFGPGTRLTVL.

The chain joins TRBV19 to TRBJ2-2, with unresolved D. Trimming left V 2 bases short and J 7 bases short, with 5 bases between. This CDR3 is 12 amino acids long. The germline CDR1 and CDR2 sequences are LNHDA and SQIVND (reference sequence). The CDR3 region has the DNA TGTGCCAGTAGTATACGAGGCGGGGAGCTGTTTTTT. Amino acid sequence: CASSIRGGELFF.